The 16 T cell receptor beta chains presented below share a single source sample, sequenced in a study of cytomegalovirus exposure and HLA in healthy donors. 13 Jbeta primers and 60 Vbeta primers were used for the PCR. Assay used: immunoSEQ multiplex PCR; TCRdb lists only in-frame clones, some missing. The profile covers over 150,000 clones, with about three quarters appearing a single time and roughly 3.7% taken by the ten largest. The source material was PBMCs. The receptors here all came from a woman aged 55-70 years in good health and CMV-seropositive.

This chain connects TRBV6-5 to TRBJ2-1; 9 positions match TRBD2. CDR1 and CDR2 (germline): MNHEY, SVGAGI. The CDR3 spans 14 residues. The trim removed 6 bases at V and 3 bases at J, leaving 3 bases unmatched. The CDR3 region has the DNA TGTGCCAGCAGCCAAGCGGGGGGCTACAATGAGCAGTTCTTC. This encodes CASSQAGGYNEQFF.

The J gene is TRBJ2-3, the V gene TRBV11-2, with a weak D call TRBD2 (7 bases). The CDR3 is 16 residues long. Trimming removed 3 bases from V and 0 bases from J, with 13 bases in between. CDR1 SGHAT and CDR2 FQNNGV come from the germline V gene. The CDR3, as DNA: TGTGCCAGCAGCTTGTTGCGGGGGCGTAGCACAGATACGCAGTATTTT. It yields the protein CASSLLRGRSTDTQYF.

This chain connects TRBV5-6 to TRBJ1-4; D uncertain. The CDR3 extends over 14 amino acids. V was shortened by 7 bases and J by 7 bases, with 17 bases between the two germline ends. Germline CDR1 SGHDT, CDR2 YYEEEE. CDR3 DNA sequence: TGTGCCAGCCGAACCCCCGATCCGGGTGAAAAACTGTTTTTT. It specifies CASRTPDPGEKLFF.

V is TRBV5-1 and J is TRBJ2-1, with 9 positions matching TRBD2. CDR3 length: 15 amino acids. CDR1 is SGHRS, CDR2 YFSETQ, per germline. After removal of 2 bases from V and 4 bases from J, the junction contained 4 bases not matched to a gene. The CDR3 here is CASSFRLAGYNEQFF. Written as DNA, the CDR3 is TGCGCCAGCAGCTTCCGGCTAGCGGGATACAATGAGCAGTTCTTC.

In its sample, this clone was seen once. The chain links TRBV10-3 to TRBJ1-1; 8 bases agree with TRBD1. J was trimmed by 0 bases and V by 8 bases; bases with no gene match: 5. The CDR3 totals 14 residues. Germline V gene data show CDR1 as ENHRY and CDR2 as SYGVKD. CDR3 in amino acids: CAIGQGTMNTEAFF. The CDR3 nucleotides read TGTGCCATCGGACAGGGTACCATGAACACTGAAGCTTTCTTT.

This chain joins TRBV2 and TRBJ1-2, with a weak D call TRBD1 (6 bases). Germline loops: CDR1 SNHLY, CDR2 FYNNEI. The CDR3 has 15 amino acids. V was shortened by 4 bases and J by 5 bases, with 17 bases between the two germline ends. The CDR3 DNA is TGTGCCAGCAGTGGGGCCAGGGGATTGGGATATGGCTACACCTTC. Its protein product is CASSGARGLGYGYTF.

V gene TRBV7-9 combines with J gene TRBJ1-2; 10 positions agree with TRBD1. The CDR3 runs to 15 residues. V lost 5 bases and J lost 5; bases outside the gene matches: 8. Germline-derived CDR1 and CDR2 are SEHNR and FQNEAQ (reference sequence). The CDR3 sequence: CASSPGTGAGYGYTF. In DNA form, the CDR3 reads TGTGCCAGCAGCCCCGGGACAGGGGCAGGGTATGGCTACACCTTC.

The rearrangement joins TRBV5-1 to TRBJ2-1; TRBD1 agrees at 10 bases. From germline, CDR1 is SGHRS and CDR2 YFSETQ. Losses at the gene ends were 1 base for V and 6 bases for J; bases not matched to a gene: 4. The CDR3 runs 15 residues. Here the CDR3 DNA reads TGCGCCAGCAGCTTGAAGGGACAGGGGAGCAATGAGCAGTTCTTC. This gives the protein CASSLKGQGSNEQFF. Using reference TRBV5-1 and TRBJ2-1 for the parts outside the CDR3, the full variable domain is KAGVTQTPRYLIKTRGQQVTLSCSPISGHRSVSWYQQTPGQGLQFLFEYFSETQRNKGNFPGRFSGRQFSNSRSEMNVSTLELGDSALYLCASSLKGQGSNEQFFGPGTRLTVL.

The genes are TRBV2 and TRBJ2-3; 8 positions match TRBD2. After removal of 5 bases from V and 8 bases from J, the junction contained 12 bases not matched to a gene. CDR1 is SNHLY, CDR2 FYNNEI, per germline. The CDR3 length is 15 residues. CDR3 in DNA: TGTGCCAGCAGTCCGAACAGCGGGGGAGCGGGTACGCAGTATTTT. Encoded protein: CASSPNSGGAGTQYF.

The chain carries TRBV5-4 and TRBJ2-7, with 11 bases aligning to TRBD2. The junction had 8 bases not matched to a gene; V was cut back by 3 bases and J by 3 bases. This CDR3 spans 16 amino acids. In germline, CDR1 is SGHNT, CDR2 YYREEE (reference sequence). This CDR3 reads CASSYFFTSGSYEQYF. In DNA form, the CDR3 reads TGTGCCAGCAGCTACTTTTTTACTAGCGGGAGCTACGAGCAGTACTTC.

The V call is TRBV14, the J call TRBJ2-1; tentatively, D is TRBD1 (5 bases). Deletions cut 3 bases from V and 6 bases from J, with 9 bases between. The CDR3 is made up of 13 amino acids. Germline CDR1 SGHDN, CDR2 FVKESK. The CDR3 spells CASSQARGNEQFF. The DNA for the CDR3 is TGTGCCAGCAGCCAGGCTAGGGGCAATGAGCAGTTCTTC.

The chain joins TRBV2 to TRBJ2-4, with 11 positions matching TRBD2. The CDR3 loop spans 15 amino acids. Per the germline V gene, CDR1 is SNHLY and CDR2 is FYNNEI. The V and J ends lost 4 bases and 5 bases, in that order; junction bases with no gene match: 4. In nucleotides, the CDR3 is TGTGCCAGCAGTGGAATGGGACTAGCGGAAAACATTCAGTACTTC. It specifies CASSGMGLAENIQYF.

This clone was observed once. The chain joins TRBV18 to TRBJ2-1; 11 bases align to TRBD2. The J segment lost 2 bases and the V segment lost 6 bases, leaving 3 bases of the junction unmatched. CDR3 length: 15 amino acids. Germline V gene sequence: CDR1 KGHSH, CDR2 LQKENI. The CDR3 region has the DNA TGTGCCAGCTCTAAGACTAGCGGGGCCTACAATGAGCAGTTCTTC. The encoded protein is CASSKTSGAYNEQFF.

V and J are TRBV5-1 and TRBJ1-2, with a possible D match to TRBD1 (5 bases). With 4 bases removed from V and 1 base from J, the gap between germline ends came to 17 bases. Germline CDR1 reads SGHRS; CDR2 reads YFSETQ. The CDR3 consists of 16 residues. This chain's CDR3 is CASSGTSVGGNYGYTF. CDR3 bases: TGCGCCAGCAGCGGGACGTCGGTGGGGGGTAACTATGGCTACACCTTC.

As DNA, the CDR3 is TGTGCCAGCAGCGTCAGTGGACAGACCTACAATGAGCAGTTCTTC. Amino acid sequence: CASSVSGQTYNEQFF. The chain is built from TRBV6-1 and TRBJ2-1; D might be TRBD1 (6 bases). Germline CDR1 and CDR2: MNHNS and SASEGT. V was cut by 6 bases and J by 2 bases, with 14 bases left in between. The CDR3 is made up of 15 amino acids.

This clone was found a few times. The chain links TRBV7-2 to TRBJ2-1, with TRBD2 as a possible D gene (6 bases). Trimming stripped 0 bases from V and 9 bases from J, with 18 bases between. Germline lookup yields CDR1 SGHTA and CDR2 FQGNSA. This CDR3 is 16 amino acids long. DNA for the CDR3: TGTGCCAGCAGCTTAGCGGGGAGGAGGGGATGGGGTGAGCAGTTCTTC. Translated, it gives CASSLAGRRGWGEQFF.